This T cell receptor (beta chain) was documented in a study of blood T cell repertoires in COVID-19. CDR1 is SNHLY and CDR2 is FYNNEI in the germline V gene. V gave up 10 bases and J gave up 0 bases, with 12 bases separating them. The CDR3 covers 14 residues. Sequenced by immunoSEQ multiplex PCR; TCRdb stores in-frame clones only, minus some. The sample contains roughly 200,000 clones, more than 80% of which appear only once. The sequencing sample was made of PBMCs or T cells enriched from blood (not recorded which). This clonotype was obtained from a man in his thirties or forties who had recovered from COVID-19. V and J are TRBV2 and TRBJ2-2, with D perhaps TRBD2 (6 bases). CDR3 bases: TGTGCCATTAGGACTAAGCCGAACACCGGGGAGCTGTTTTTT. Translation gives CAIRTKPNTGELFF.